The T cell receptor (beta chain) described here comes from a study of T cell repertoires in cytomegalovirus infection. As for the study in general: Public TCR beta signatures marked donors with CMV infection and the matching HLA. Study-wide results and limits: CMV-specific TCR beta clonotypes restricted by HLA-C were the ones dominating the ex vivo response. Carriers of CMV plus the relevant HLA were identified by cumulative public TCR beta family frequency.

In this sample, this clonotype turned up a few times. Its antigen is not known. TCRdb used MiXCR to reprocess the reads, holding one entry per CDR3 protein. This sample has 200,000 or so distinct CDR3 sequences, with 15% to 20% found just once. The CDR3 sequence is 15 residues long. Per germline, CDR1 MNHEY and CDR2 SVGEGT. V lost 6 bases, J lost 6 bases, and 18 bases lay in between. The rearrangement uses TRBV6-2 or TRBV6-3 and TRBJ1-5; D is unclear. Sequences were obtained from PBMCs. This clonotype was obtained from a human donor in good health (CMV status not recorded). Some clones in this sample may be carry-over from other donors' samples. For the CDR3, the DNA is TGTGCCAGCAGCCCCGCACCAGGTTTCGGTCAGCCCCAGCATTTT. Amino acids: CASSPAPGFGQPQHF.